This TCR beta chain was found in a study of OX40 agonist ivuxolimab in advanced cancers. About the research overall: The study enrolled dose-escalation patients with hepatocellular carcinoma, melanoma, renal cell or head and neck cancer.

TCRdb keeps only in-frame clones here, not all; method: immunoSEQ multiplex PCR. The table shows a few hundred clones, with 85% to 95% occurring only once. This CDR3 is 14 amino acids long. Germline lookup yields CDR1 LNHDA and CDR2 SQIVND (reference sequence). The ends were cut back, 6 bases at V and 2 bases at J, with 14 bases in the middle. Sampling was conducted in a trial of the OX40 agonist ivuxolimab. The chain couples TRBV19 to TRBJ2-7; maybe TRBD2 (6 bases). This sequence originates from an adult with an advanced solid tumor such as melanoma, head and neck, liver or kidney cancer. CDR3 region: CASRVGLGAYEQYF. DNA for the CDR3: TGTGCCAGTAGGGTGGGACTTGGCGCCTACGAGCAGTACTTC.